This TCR beta chain is from a study of T cells in Graves' hyperthyroidism and ophthalmopathy. Using RNA transcripts as the source, TCR beta CDR3 regions were amplified. The study used the HTBI primer set for a first-round RT-PCR of the TCR CDR3. TCRdb called the multiplex PCR reads again in MiXCR, with one record for every CDR3 protein. There are roughly 720,000 distinct CDR3 sequences in the sample; 17% occur only once, and roughly a sixth lies in the top ten. Trimming cost V 7 bases and J 0 bases, with 20 bases left between them. Germline V CDR1 and CDR2: SNHLY, FYNNEI. The CDR3 consists of 17 residues. The sample holds many counts of this clonotype.

The chain is built from TRBV2 and TRBJ2-3, with D tentatively TRBD1 (5 bases). Specimen: blood. This TCR was sampled from a man aged 45-65 years with Graves' hyperthyroidism. CDR3 nucleotides: TGTGCCAGCACTAACCCTTGGACACAACCTAGCACAGATACGCAGTATTTT. Protein sequence: CASTNPWTQPSTDTQYF.